This TCR beta chain was recovered during a study of T cells in Graves' hyperthyroidism and ophthalmopathy. Regarding the study as a whole: The majority of expanded thyroid clonotypes above 0.001 also appeared in blood.

TCR beta CDR3 region amplification was performed from RNA transcripts. In the first-round RT-PCR of the TCR CDR3, the HTBI primer set was used. TCRdb called the multiplex PCR reads again in MiXCR, with one record for every CDR3 protein. This sample carries hundreds of thousands of distinct CDR3 sequences, around 13% of them seen once, and the ten largest clones take 10% to 13%. Trimming cost V 5 bases and J 5 bases; bases outside gene matches: 7. The CDR3 has 17 amino acids. CDR1 and CDR2 from the germline V gene are WSHSY and SAAADI. Comments on this clonotype: Its antigen is unknown.

The V and J genes are TRBV10-2 and TRBJ2-1; the match to TRBD2 covers 15 bases. The sequenced sample was blood. This receptor was identified in a woman younger than 35 with Graves' hyperthyroidism. The CDR3 region is CASSISGTSGRHNEQFF. The CDR3 region has the DNA TGCGCCAGCAGTATTTCCGGGACTAGCGGGAGGCACAATGAGCAGTTCTTC.